The 30 T cell receptor beta chains presented below share a single source sample, sequenced in a study of blood T cell repertoires in COVID-19. The method was immunoSEQ multiplex PCR; TCRdb's version includes in-frame clones alone and lacks a portion of them. The sample includes about 250,000 clones, under 95% seen only once; the top ten take around 1.8%. The sequencing sample was made of PBMCs or T cells enriched from blood (not recorded which). The receptors derive from a woman under 30 who had recovered from COVID-19.

V gene TRBV9 combines with J gene TRBJ1-6; weak D call: TRBD1 (6 bases). The CDR3 sequence is 15 residues long. V was cut by 2 bases and J by 9 bases, with 15 bases left in between. Per germline, CDR1 SGDLS and CDR2 YYNGEE. CDR3 in DNA: TGTGCCAGCAGCGTCGTGGGAACAGGGAGTTCACCCCTCCACTTT. This encodes CASSVVGTGSSPLHF.

V usage is TRBV4-3 and J usage is TRBJ1-5; D is perhaps TRBD1 (6 bases). V lost 2 bases and J 3 bases, leaving 14 bases between the germline ends. Germline CDR1 and CDR2: LGHNA and YSLEER. This CDR3 comprises 16 residues. CDR3: CASSQYYQGHNQPQHF. CDR3 DNA: TGCGCCAGCAGCCAATACTACCAGGGGCACAATCAGCCCCAGCATTTT.

The CDR3, as DNA: TGTGCCAGCTCACCTACTTCTAGTAGGTACACAGATACGCAGTATTTT. As protein: CASSPTSSRYTDTQYF. This sequence joins TRBV18 and TRBJ2-3; no definite D call. This CDR3 is built from 16 residues. Germline lookup yields CDR1 KGHSH and CDR2 LQKENI. V lost 3 bases and J 2 bases, leaving 15 bases between the germline ends. Full variable domain (rest looked up from reference TRBV18 and TRBJ2-3): NAGVMQNPRHLVRRRGQEARLRCSPMKGHSHVYWYRQLPEEGLKFMVYLQKENIIDESGMPKERFSAEFPKEGPSILRIQQVVRGDSAAYFCASSPTSSRYTDTQYFGPGTRLTVL.

V gene TRBV7-2 combines with J gene TRBJ1-1, with 9 bases that match TRBD1. The CDR3 runs 16 residues. Germline CDR1 and CDR2: SGHTA and FQGNSA. V shed 4 bases and J 4 bases; nucleotides not matched to a gene: 10. CDR3 protein: CASSSAGTGLGTEAFF. Written as DNA, the CDR3 is TGTGCCAGCAGCTCGGCAGGGACAGGGCTTGGCACTGAAGCTTTCTTT. The full variable domain, completed using reference TRBV7-2 and TRBJ1-1, is GAGVSQSPSNKVTEKGKDVELRCDPISGHTALYWYRQSLGQGLEFLIYFQGNSAPDKSGLPSDRFSAERTGGSVSTLTIQRTQQEDSAVYLCASSSAGTGLGTEAFFGQGTRLTVV.

V usage is TRBV7-2 and J usage is TRBJ2-7, with TRBD2 matching over 11 bases. The ends lost 6 bases at V and 5 bases at J; junction bases unmatched: 18. Per the germline V gene, CDR1 is SGHTA and CDR2 is FQGNSA. The CDR3 contains 18 residues. The CDR3 reads CASSPSGGIKAPGNEQYF. The CDR3 nucleotides are TGTGCCAGCAGTCCTAGCGGGGGGATAAAAGCCCCAGGGAACGAGCAGTACTTC.

Details on this clone: This sample includes further DNA sequences coding for the same CDR3. J is TRBJ1-1 and V is TRBV6-5; TRBD1 is a possible D gene (5 bases). V was shortened by 4 bases and J by 0 bases, with 9 bases between the two germline ends. CDR1 and CDR2 (germline): MNHEY, SVGAGI. This CDR3 has 14 residues. The DNA for the CDR3 is TGTGCCAGCAGTTCGGGGGGTTTGAACACTGAAGCTTTCTTT. It yields the protein CASSSGGLNTEAFF.

The genes are TRBV13 and TRBJ1-2; D is ambiguous. The length of the CDR3 is 14 residues. V was trimmed by 5 bases and J by 8 bases, leaving 18 bases between them. Looked up from germline, CDR1 is PRHDT and CDR2 is FYEKMQ (reference sequence). CDR3 amino acids: CASSVPDQLDGYTF. For the CDR3, the DNA is TGTGCCAGCAGCGTACCGGACCAACTAGACGGCTACACCTTC.

This clone came up once. The gene calls are TRBV15 and TRBJ1-4, with 8 bases aligning to TRBD1. CDR1 and CDR2 from the germline V gene are LNHNV and YYDKDF (reference sequence). The CDR3 covers 14 residues. V gave up 3 bases and J gave up 4 bases; unmatched junction bases: 1. The CDR3 loop reads CATSSGQGNEKLFF. The CDR3 bases are TGTGCCACCAGCAGCGGACAGGGTAATGAAAAACTGTTTTTT.

The chain combines TRBV7-9 with TRBJ1-1, with a tentative D call TRBD1 (6 bases). Trimming took off 4 bases at V and 1 base at J, with 13 bases between the two ends. Looked up from germline, CDR1 is SEHNR and CDR2 is FQNEAQ (reference sequence). The CDR3 contains 15 residues. This CDR3 reads CASSSPDRRNTEAFF. DNA of the CDR3: TGTGCCAGCAGCTCGCCAGACAGGAGGAACACTGAAGCTTTCTTT. The whole variable domain, remainder taken from reference TRBV7-9 and TRBJ1-1, is DTGVSQNPRHKITKRGQNVTFRCDPISEHNRLYWYRQTLGQGPEFLTYFQNEAQLEKSRLLSDRFSAERPKGSFSTLEIQRTEQGDSAMYLCASSSPDRRNTEAFFGQGTRLTVV.

This chain links TRBV19 with TRBJ2-2, with D possibly TRBD1 on 5 matching bases. The CDR3 extends over 15 amino acids. The V gene lost 2 bases and the J gene lost 5 bases, with 12 bases spanning the gap. From germline, CDR1 is LNHDA and CDR2 SQIVND (reference sequence). DNA for the CDR3: TGTGCCAGTAGTATATCAGGGATAGAGACCGGGGAGCTGTTTTTT. As protein: CASSISGIETGELFF.

The chain uses TRBV15 and TRBJ1-1, with D perhaps matching TRBD1 (5 bases). Trimming stripped 0 bases from V and 0 bases from J, with 11 bases between. From germline, CDR1 is LNHNV and CDR2 YYDKDF (reference sequence). This CDR3 contains 16 residues. This CDR3 reads CATSRETGGLNTEAFF. CDR3 coding DNA: TGTGCCACCAGCAGAGAAACGGGGGGGTTGAACACTGAAGCTTTCTTT. The full variable domain, in which reference TRBV15 and TRBJ1-1 provide the parts outside the CDR3, is DAMVIQNPRYQVTQFGKPVTLSCSQTLNHNVMYWYQQKSSQAPKLLFHYYDKDFNNEADTPDNFQSRRPNTSFCFLDIRSPGLGDTAMYLCATSRETGGLNTEAFFGQGTRLTVV.

CDR3 amino acids: CASSILAGRHTEAFF. CDR3 nucleotides: TGTGCCAGTAGTATTCTCGCAGGGAGGCACACTGAAGCTTTCTTT. The V gene is TRBV19, the J gene TRBJ1-1, with D possibly being TRBD1 (5 bases). CDR1 LNHDA and CDR2 SQIVND come from the germline V gene (reference sequence). This CDR3 region has 15 residues. V was trimmed by 3 bases and J by 3 bases, leaving 14 bases between them.

This clone has more than one count but fewer than ten. V and J are TRBV7-9 and TRBJ2-1, with TRBD1 identical over 9 bases. Trimming at V came to 4 bases and at J to 10 bases, leaving 14 bases not matched to a gene. The germline CDR1 and CDR2 sequences are SEHNR and FQNEAQ (reference sequence). The CDR3 is made up of 16 amino acids. The CDR3 is CASSSPRDRVRHEQFF. In DNA form, the CDR3 reads TGTGCCAGCAGCTCCCCCCGGGACAGGGTGAGGCACGAGCAGTTCTTC.

The chain carries TRBV7-9 and TRBJ1-1; D is undetermined. The V and J ends lost 5 bases and 3 bases respectively, with 7 bases between them. There are 12 residues in the CDR3. Germline V gene lookup returns CDR1 SEHNR and CDR2 FQNEAQ (reference sequence). This CDR3 reads CASSPFDTEAFF. The CDR3 nucleotides read TGTGCCAGCAGCCCATTTGACACTGAAGCTTTCTTT.

This clone came up once. The chain joins TRBV10-3 to TRBJ1-1; weak D call: TRBD1 (5 bases). The CDR3 loop spans 14 amino acids. Germline V gene data show CDR1 as ENHRY and CDR2 as SYGVKD. The V gene lost 0 bases and the J gene lost 5 bases, with 10 bases spanning the gap. The CDR3: CAISESQGRTEAFF. CDR3 coding DNA: TGTGCCATCAGTGAGTCGCAGGGTAGGACTGAAGCTTTCTTT.

This rearrangement joins TRBV28 to TRBJ2-1, with D perhaps matching TRBD2 (5 bases). The length of the CDR3 is 12 residues. Trimming cost V 2 bases and J 10 bases, with 9 bases left between them. CDR1 is MDHEN and CDR2 is SYDVKM in the germline V gene. The CDR3 DNA sequence: TGTGCCAGCAGTTTAGGGCTAGCCGAGCAGTTCTTC. The encoded protein is CASSLGLAEQFF.

This clone showed up just once. Here the CDR3 reads CASSLAITGHNTEAFF. The DNA for the CDR3 is TGTGCCAGCAGCTTGGCAATCACAGGACACAACACTGAAGCTTTCTTT. The chain combines TRBV5-6 with TRBJ1-1; D perhaps matches TRBD1 (5 bases). The CDR3 spans 16 residues. Germline V CDR1 and CDR2: SGHDT, YYEEEE. V lost 0 bases to trimming and J lost 2 bases, with 14 bases between them.

This chain uses TRBV6-5 with TRBJ1-1; 9 bases are a match to TRBD1. V shed 7 bases and J 5 bases; nucleotides not matched to a gene: 2. Germline CDR1 and CDR2: MNHEY and SVGAGI. The CDR3 is made up of 12 amino acids. CDR3 sequence (DNA): TGTGCCAGCAACGGACAGGGGACTGAAGCTTTCTTT. The encoded protein is CASNGQGTEAFF.

This clone has only one observation. This chain connects TRBV11-2 to TRBJ1-1; unclear D gene. Germline values: CDR1 SGHAT, CDR2 FQNNGV. CDR3 size: 13 residues. The V end lost 5 bases, the J end lost 5 bases, and 12 bases lay between the germline ends. The CDR3 region is CASSALLRTEAFF. CDR3 DNA: TGTGCCAGCAGCGCGCTCTTGAGGACTGAAGCTTTCTTT.

The chain is built from TRBV5-6 and TRBJ1-1, with D hard to call. The germline V gene has CDR1 SGHDT and CDR2 YYEEEE. Trimming removed 3 bases from V and 1 base from J, with 10 bases in between. The CDR3 covers 14 residues. The CDR3 DNA sequence: TGTGCCAGCAGCTCTCTATCGGGGAACACTGAAGCTTTCTTT. Translation gives CASSSLSGNTEAFF.

This clone was found a few times. The chain has TRBV19 and TRBJ1-2; maybe TRBD1 (6 bases). V lost 10 bases and J lost 6, with 24 bases in between. Per germline, CDR1 LNHDA and CDR2 SQIVND (reference sequence). This CDR3 is built from 15 residues. This chain's CDR3 is CATTIGTSHGNGYTF. The CDR3 nucleotides are TGTGCCACCACTATAGGGACATCCCATGGGAATGGCTACACCTTC.

This chain links TRBV13 with TRBJ2-2; D remains ambiguous. Trimming removed 2 bases at V and 4 bases at J, with 14 bases between. The CDR3 is 16 amino acids. The V gene's germline CDR1 is PRHDT and CDR2 FYEKMQ (reference sequence). This CDR3 is CASSLLVETRTGELFF. The CDR3 DNA sequence: TGTGCCAGCAGCTTACTTGTGGAGACGCGCACCGGGGAGCTGTTTTTT.

The chain joins TRBV4-1 to TRBJ2-7; perhaps TRBD2 as D (6 bases). CDR3 length equals 15 residues. Germline V gives CDR1 MGHRA, CDR2 YSYEKL. V lost 0 bases, J lost 3 bases, and 12 bases lay in between. The CDR3 DNA reads as TGCGCCAGCAGCCAAGATCGGCGGGGAGACTACGAGCAGTACTTC. Protein: CASSQDRRGDYEQYF.

A single count supports this clone. This chain joins TRBV7-2 and TRBJ1-2, with a weak D call TRBD1 (5 bases). With 0 bases removed from V and 4 bases from J, the gap between germline ends came to 9 bases. Germline assignment: CDR1 SGHTA and CDR2 FQGNSA. The CDR3 sequence is 14 residues long. CDR3 amino acids: CASSLATVSYGYTF. CDR3 DNA sequence: TGTGCCAGCAGCTTAGCGACAGTGAGCTATGGCTACACCTTC. Drawing the rest from reference TRBV7-2 and TRBJ1-2, the complete variable domain is GAGVSQSPSNKVTEKGKDVELRCDPISGHTALYWYRQSLGQGLEFLIYFQGNSAPDKSGLPSDRFSAERTGGSVSTLTIQRTQQEDSAVYLCASSLATVSYGYTFGSGTRLTVV.

This clone was found once. The chain uses TRBV14 and TRBJ2-3; a possible D gene is TRBD1 (5 bases). The CDR3 runs 14 residues. V lost 1 base and J lost 4, with 9 bases in between. In germline, CDR1 is SGHDN, CDR2 FVKESK. The CDR3 reads CASSQAVTADTQYF. DNA of the CDR3: TGTGCCAGCAGCCAAGCGGTGACAGCAGATACGCAGTATTTT.

The count of this clone is one. This rearrangement joins TRBV3-1 (or the pseudogene TRBV3-2) to TRBJ2-7, with D possibly TRBD2 on 5 matching bases. This CDR3 contains 16 residues. CDR1 is LGHDT and CDR2 is YNNKEL in the germline V gene (reference sequence). V lost 0 bases and J lost 0, with 12 bases in between. CDR3 sequence (DNA): TGTGCCAGCAGCCAAGAGATTAGCGCGAGCTCCTACGAGCAGTACTTC. Translated: CASSQEISASSYEQYF.

The chain employs TRBV4-3 and TRBJ2-1; 7 nucleotides agree with TRBD2. With 3 bases clipped from V and 2 bases from J, the junction kept 4 bases outside the gene matches. From germline, CDR1 is LGHNA and CDR2 YSLEER. This CDR3 comprises 15 residues. CDR3 loop: CASSQSSGPYNEQFF. CDR3 bases: TGCGCCAGCAGCCAGAGTAGCGGGCCCTACAATGAGCAGTTCTTC.

Written as DNA, the CDR3 is TGTGCCAGCTCACCGTCCGGGTTGGCGAAAAACATTCAGTACTTC. This codes for CASSPSGLAKNIQYF. The rearrangement joins TRBV18 to TRBJ2-4; no definite D call. The germline V and J ends were trimmed by 3 bases and 4 bases, with 13 bases remaining between them. The V gene's germline CDR1 is KGHSH and CDR2 LQKENI. The CDR3 runs 15 residues.

The V gene is TRBV20-1, the J gene TRBJ1-1; D is unclear. The germline V gene encodes CDR1 DFQATT and CDR2 SNEGSKA (reference sequence). V lost 3 bases to trimming and J lost 6 bases, with 11 bases between them. The CDR3 has 12 residues. This CDR3 reads CSASLDFAEAFF. In DNA form, the CDR3 reads TGCAGTGCTAGTCTGGACTTCGCTGAAGCTTTCTTT.

This clone came up once. V gene TRBV11-2 combines with J gene TRBJ1-6; D is ambiguous. Germline CDR1 SGHAT, CDR2 FQNNGV. V was clipped by 2 bases and J by 9 bases, with 11 bases between them. The CDR3 length is 14 residues. CDR3 amino acids: CASSLLDEGSPLHF. CDR3 coding DNA: TGTGCCAGCAGCTTATTAGACGAGGGTTCACCCCTCCACTTT.